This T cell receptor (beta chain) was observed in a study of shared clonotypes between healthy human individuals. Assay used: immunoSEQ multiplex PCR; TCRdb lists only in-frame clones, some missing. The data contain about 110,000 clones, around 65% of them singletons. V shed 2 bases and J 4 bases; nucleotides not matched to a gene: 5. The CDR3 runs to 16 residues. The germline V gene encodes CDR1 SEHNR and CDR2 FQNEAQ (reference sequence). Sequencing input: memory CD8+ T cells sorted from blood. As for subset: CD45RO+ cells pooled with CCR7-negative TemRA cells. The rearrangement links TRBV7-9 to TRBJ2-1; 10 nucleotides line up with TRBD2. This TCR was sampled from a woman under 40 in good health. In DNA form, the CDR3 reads TGTGCCAGCAGCTTACTGATACTAGCGGGGTACAATGAGCAGTTCTTC. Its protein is CASSLLILAGYNEQFF.